This T cell receptor beta chain was profiled in a study of cytomegalovirus exposure and HLA in healthy donors (TCRdb year 2017). At the level of the whole study: In an earlier analysis of fewer than 750 of the donors, 276 Gb of sequence data and 100 million or so unique TCR beta sequences from 150 million to 200 million T cells were reported. An early release that covered about 600 HLA-typed donors contained approximately 300 gigabases of sequencing data and around 80 million unique TCR sequences. The genetic ancestry cluster associated with self-reported Caucasian donors included 81% of the roughly 400 genotyped donors. The study aimed to test whether signatures of past pathogen exposure could be identified by cataloging public T cell receptors. The study used immunosequencing to profile the T cell repertoires of several hundred subjects and linked those repertoires to cytomegalovirus serostatus. Besides the first cohort of roughly 660 subjects, a separate validation cohort made up of some 110 different subjects was used. To predict cytomegalovirus infection status, the study combined high-throughput TCR immunosequencing, statistical association of individual TCRs with disease status, and machine learning. A later analysis re-examined previously published TCR beta repertoires from about 670 donors and added high-resolution HLA genotyping to investigate patterns of TCR occurrence. Rather than drawing on any new phenotypic data, the later analysis identified candidate immune exposures from TCR beta sequences and the way those sequences occurred across donors. In an earlier analysis of 550 to 700 of the donors, high-throughput TCR beta sequencing was used to judge whether each TCR beta V gene segment behaved as functional or pseudogenic. Donor age, sex, ethnicity and CMV serostatus were compiled together with the repertoire data. In a later genetic analysis, genome-wide SNP genotypes for about 55% of the 666 donors were used, and that subset was treated as a discovery cohort. Every repertoire in the discovery cohort had been generated on one and the same sequencing platform. HLA typing covered class I and class II loci at four-digit resolution. The number of typed donors differed by locus: 629-630 for A, B, C, DRB1 and DQB1; approximately 520 for DQA1; some 590 for DPA1; and around 470 for DPB1. A handful of DR-DQ haplotypes were handled as single units for association and clustering because linkage in the cohort was strong. Among around 400 genotyped donors of the cohort, an average of about 240,000 unique TCR beta nucleotide sequences was sequenced per donor, of which 15% to 20% were non-productive.

The library was built by means of the immunoSEQ multiplex PCR assay. For the multiplex PCR, a mixture combining 60 forward primers for TCR Vbeta segments and 13 reverse primers for TCR Jbeta segments was used. The CDR3 region of rearranged TCR beta genes was amplified from genomic DNA by a multiplex PCR assay. The amplified TCR beta libraries were sequenced on the Illumina HiSeq System as 87-base-pair reads. Per the source publication's procedure: In a later analysis, tens of millions of unique TCR beta chains were counted across the approximately 670 repertoires, and roughly 11 million of these chains were shared by at least two donors. A nearest-neighbor algorithm error-corrected the raw reads and collapsed the reads into unique sequences, merging closely related sequences to remove PCR and sequencing errors. V, D and J gene segments were assigned by aligning CDR3 sequences to IMGT reference sequences. Each retained sequence needed at least a six-nucleotide match to both a V gene segment and a J gene segment. A rearrangement was called productive if the CDR3 had no stop codons and remained in frame with V and J, and every other rearrangement was called non-productive. CDR3 was defined by IMGT convention, running from the second conserved V-encoded cysteine to the conserved J-encoded phenylalanine. In an earlier analysis of 550 to 650 of the donors, sequences lacking an unambiguous match to a single V gene segment were excluded. In an earlier analysis of a few hundred of the donors, a V segment was called functional when productive rearrangements were above 56.7%, and segregating when the standard deviation between donors exceeded 5%. A statistical classification framework was developed to diagnose cytomegalovirus status using the catalog of TCR beta chain sequences. A later analysis assigned V and J genes by comparing TCR nucleotide sequences with IMGT/GENE-DB human TR gene sequences. In a later analysis, CDR3 sequences and most-parsimonious VDJ recombination scenarios were assigned using the TCRdist pipeline. A later analysis defined each TCR beta chain by its CDR3 amino acid sequence plus V-gene family, and excluded reads lacking a unique V-gene family. A later analysis removed 592 highly shared, low-generation-probability nucleotide sequences to deal with suspected cross-contamination and a sequencing artifact. For each public chain, a later analysis derived a clonal expansion index from normalized ranks of inferred template counts within each repertoire. In a later analysis, generation probabilities were computed using a VDJ recombination model fitted to out-of-frame rearrangements, and the results were checked against IGoR. A later analysis scored TCR-TCR, TCR-HLA and TCR-CMV co-occurrence with hypergeometric tests, applying a repertoire-size bias correction to TCR pairs. In a later analysis, false discovery rates were estimated by permuting HLA or CMV assignments 20 times. A later analysis grouped co-occurring TCRs with DBSCAN, adding TCRdist sequence similarity when clustering within HLA-allele-positive subsets. For co-occurrence clustering, repertoires with fewer than 30,000 or more than 120,000 public chains were excluded, along with roughly 5 repertoires with anomalous nucleotide sharing. As stored in TCRdb, this immuneACCESS dataset retains in-frame rearrangements with V and J assigned. A fraction of the clones does not appear; measured against another copy, unresolved V genes explain less than half of the discrepancy, and the remainder lacks a known reason. V and J calls and clone size are copied from that table; D and trimming were computed from the DNA. The record for this sample contains about 140,000 clones. The ten largest clones add up to 2.2% of the sample.

There are 18 amino acids in the CDR3, from cysteine to phenylalanine inclusive. Left in the record is the CDR3 DNA by itself, 54 bases read in frame from the first base. The germline V gene sets CDR1 to LGHNA and CDR2 to YSLEER. At the junction V is shortened by 3 bases and J by 6 bases; bases outside the gene matches: 17. A note on this clone: Its antigen target is currently unknown.

The cohort was made up of about 670 healthy bone marrow donors. Cohort members were all nominally healthy when sampled, although unrecorded immune exposures were likely present. The donor tested CMV seronegative, placing the donor among the approximately 360 seronegative members of the cohort. A peripheral blood sample was provided by each donor, and peripheral blood mononuclear cells were used for TCR beta sequencing. Genomic DNA extraction from the blood cell samples was performed with the Qiagen DNeasy Blood Extraction Kit. General study outcomes and caveats: A few of the identified cytomegalovirus-associated TCR beta chains were confirmed in vitro to be specific for cytomegalovirus antigens. It was suggested by the authors that the approach could potentially be generalized to other disease states and immunological phenotypes. A later analysis reported that several top co-occurrence clusters appeared linked to parvovirus B19, influenza, CMV and Epstein-Barr virus. Roughly uniform sequencing depth across donors was assumed in presence/absence analyses, although this assumption may not hold. At a false discovery rate of 0.05, a later analysis linked 15,000 to 20,000 TCR beta sequences to specific HLA alleles. Linkage disequilibrium might explain the correlated functional status among segregating V segments, but an unknown experimental factor could not be excluded. A further reported finding was that TCR beta sequences accurately predicted the HLA-A and HLA-B alleles for most subjects in the first cohort. Most CMV-associated TCR beta chains appeared to be HLA-restricted in a later analysis, and the HLA associations seemed to be driven largely by CMV exposure. The 87-base-pair reads could not distinguish some IMGT-functional V segments, including TRBV6-2 and TRBV6-3, so those segments were excluded. In a later analysis, HLA-associated TCR beta chains showed more clonal expansion and lower generation probabilities than non-associated chains that were equally common. In a later genetic analysis, a missense DCLRE1C variant was associated with V-gene and J-gene trimming of TCR beta chains, and the association was replicated in an independent cohort. In a later genetic analysis, fewer N-insertions in productive TCRs were reported among donors in an Asian-associated ancestry cluster than the roughly 640-donor mean. An earlier analysis of 587 of the donors showed that most TCR beta V segments appeared in productive rearrangements either about 87% or about 30% of the time, which broadly matched IMGT annotations. The sequencing pipeline was judged likely to have produced a cluster of highly shared sequence variants as a technical artifact. Strong co-occurrence of HLA alleles, especially DR and DQ, made assigning TCR associations to individual alleles difficult. This cohort had only TCR beta chains sequenced, and the lack of alpha or paired-chain data limited which features could be detected. The study listed 150 to 200 TCR beta chains as associated with cytomegalovirus. In both the original and validation cohorts, the classifier was reported to diagnose cytomegalovirus status with high specificity and sensitivity. Because some donors lacked HLA typing at each locus, the association tests relied only on the typed subset. In a later analysis, the rate of TCR association differed among HLA loci, with DRB1 alleles having the most associated TCRs and HLA-C alleles having the fewest. Most TCR sequences were observed very rarely across donors, whereas some public TCRs were present in many individuals. Roughly 15 rarely observed V segments, including chromosome 9 orphons, were excluded from the earlier analysis of several hundred of the donors because counts were too low. CMV serostatus was the only immune exposure information available for the cohort.

The sample was PBMCs. The receptor was derived from a woman younger than 35 in good health and CMV-seronegative. The rearranged chain carries TRBV4-3 and TRBJ2-1, and TRBD2 matches 7 of the central bases. The DNA sequence is TGCGCCAGCAGCCAGGCCTTTATACTAGCGCAGGCGACCAATGAGCAGTTCTTC. It encodes CASSQAFILAQATNEQFF.